The 23 T cell receptor beta chains below all came from one sample that was sequenced in a study of CD8 T cells in ankylosing spondylitis. A single record per CDR3 protein comes from TCRdb applying MiXCR to the 5' RACE reads. Of 80,000 to 100,000 distinct CDR3 sequences listed, about 7.7% are singletons. Material: blood, either unsorted or a sorted T cell fraction (not recorded which). The receptors shown here come from a male donor with ankylosing spondylitis or in good health (not recorded which).

This clonotype was recorded many times. The V call is TRBV12-3 or TRBV12-4, the J call TRBJ2-1; D uncertain. Deletions cut 7 bases from V and 0 bases from J, with 10 bases between. This CDR3 contains 14 residues. CDR3 DNA: TGTGCCAGCACCCCATCCCGCTCCTACAATGAGCAGTTCTTC. Translating gives CASTPSRSYNEQFF.

This clonotype was counted at least ten times. The rearrangement uses TRBV11-2 and TRBJ2-1, with D possibly TRBD1 on 6 matching bases. This CDR3 has 16 residues. Trimming took 1 base from V and 0 from J, leaving 10 bases between them. In germline, CDR1 is SGHAT, CDR2 FQNNGV. The CDR3 loop reads CASSLGGPSSYNEQFF. The CDR3 DNA reads TGTGCCAGCAGCTTAGGGGGGCCGAGCTCCTACAATGAGCAGTTCTTC. Combining the CDR3 with reference TRBV11-2 and TRBJ2-1 gives the whole variable domain EAGVAQSPRYKIIEKRQSVAFWCNPISGHATLYWYQQILGQGPKLLIQFQNNGVVDDSQLPKDRFSAERLKGVDSTLKIQPAKLEDSAVYLCASSLGGPSSYNEQFFGPGTRLTVL.

This clonotype was observed many times. The J gene is TRBJ1-5, the V gene TRBV18; D remains ambiguous. This CDR3 has 15 residues. With 0 bases removed from V and 0 bases from J, the gap between germline ends came to 6 bases. The germline V gene has CDR1 KGHSH and CDR2 LQKENI. The CDR3 DNA sequence: TGTGCCAGCTCACCACCGTCCAGTAGCAATCAGCCCCAGCATTTT. This gives the protein CASSPPSSSNQPQHF.

The table lists this clonotype with many counts. This chain links TRBV5-5 with TRBJ2-7; no definite D call. This CDR3 region has 15 residues. Per germline, CDR1 SGHKS and CDR2 YYEKEE (reference sequence). V lost 0 bases to trimming and J lost 4 bases, with 14 bases between them. Here the CDR3 DNA reads TGTGCCAGCAGCTTGGTGGCAAAGAAGTGGTACGAGCAGTACTTC. Its translation is CASSLVAKKWYEQYF.

Details on this clonotype: This may stem from a read error, because a much larger clone lies one nucleotide away. V and J are TRBV6-1 and TRBJ2-7; D possibly corresponds to TRBD1 (6 bases). Germline values: CDR1 MNHNS, CDR2 SASEGT. CDR3 length equals 12 residues. CDR3 amino acids: CVSRMQGHEQYF. In DNA form, the CDR3 reads TGTGTCAGCAGGATGCAGGGGCACGAGCAGTACTTC.

In its sample, this clonotype was seen many times. This chain connects TRBV12-3 or TRBV12-4 to TRBJ2-5, with 12 bases that match TRBD2. This CDR3 is built from 14 residues. Trimming removed 6 bases from V and 5 bases from J; junction bases left unmatched: 4. CDR3 sequence (DNA): TGTGCCAGCAGACTAGCGGGAGGACGGGAGACCCAGTACTTC. Translation gives CASRLAGGRETQYF.

This clonotype was seen many times. V is TRBV7-2 and J is TRBJ2-3; no reliable D call. Germline values: CDR1 SGHTA, CDR2 FQGNSA. Trimming shortened V by 3 bases and J by 4 bases, and 8 bases separated the two germline ends. The CDR3 runs to 13 residues. The CDR3 DNA reads TGTGCCAGCAGCTTCCATGGCGCAGATACGCAGTATTTT. Protein sequence: CASSFHGADTQYF.

This clonotype was observed a single time. V is TRBV12-3 or TRBV12-4 and J is TRBJ2-3, with 10 bases lining up with TRBD2. After removal of 7 bases from V and 4 bases from J, the junction contained 8 bases not matched to a gene. This CDR3 is built from 15 residues. This CDR3 is CASNRAGGLPDTQYF. CDR3 DNA sequence: TGTGCCAGCAACAGAGCGGGAGGGCTACCAGATACGCAGTATTTT.

This clonotype showed up just once. A much larger clone differs by one base, so this may be a read error. V and J are TRBV6-6 and TRBJ1-2, with unresolved D. The CDR3 is made up of 10 amino acids. Germline values: CDR1 MNHNY, CDR2 SVGAGI (reference sequence). This CDR3 is CVSLGYGYTF. The CDR3 bases are TGTGTCAGCCTGGGGTATGGCTACACCTTC.

This clonotype was seen ten or more times. This chain connects TRBV5-5 to TRBJ1-1, with D maybe TRBD1 (6 bases). Per the germline V gene, CDR1 is SGHKS and CDR2 is YYEKEE (reference sequence). V lost 5 bases and J lost 4, with 18 bases in between. This CDR3 region has 15 residues. The CDR3 loop reads CASRLAGGGPTEAFF. The CDR3, as DNA: TGTGCCAGCAGGCTCGCTGGGGGGGGGCCCACTGAAGCTTTCTTT.

The rearrangement joins TRBV11-2 to TRBJ2-1; tentative D call: TRBD2 (5 bases). The CDR3 sequence is 13 residues long. Per the germline V gene, CDR1 is SGHAT and CDR2 is FQNNGV. The germline V and J ends were trimmed by 4 bases and 7 bases, with 11 bases remaining between them. CDR3 DNA sequence: TGTGCCAGCAGCTCCGCACTAGAGAATGAGCAGTTCTTC. Translated: CASSSALENEQFF.

This clonotype was seen ten or more times. The rearrangement links TRBV5-1 to TRBJ1-5; D uncertain. Germline CDR1 and CDR2: SGHRS and YFSETQ. Between the trimmed V and J ends, which lost 0 bases and 2 bases, there was a span of 12 bases. The CDR3 is 16 amino acids. The DNA of the CDR3 is TGCGCCAGCAGCTTGGCAGGTGGTAAGGGCAATCAGCCCCAGCATTTT. It encodes CASSLAGGKGNQPQHF.

In this sample, this clonotype turned up many times. The rearrangement joins TRBV27 to TRBJ1-1; D is unresolved. Germline CDR1 is MNHEY and CDR2 is SMNVEV (reference sequence). This CDR3 spans 14 amino acids. V dropped 5 bases and J dropped 4 bases, with 14 bases sitting between them. For the CDR3, the DNA is TGTGCCAGCAGTCCTGCCCCCCGGGGCACTGAAGCTTTCTTT. Its translation is CASSPAPRGTEAFF.

This clonotype was seen repeatedly, ten times or more. The CDR3 loop is CASSSTSGRYNEQFF. Written as DNA, the CDR3 is TGTGCCAGCAGCTCTACTAGCGGTCGCTACAATGAGCAGTTCTTC. This chain joins TRBV6-5 and TRBJ2-1, with 8 nucleotides matching TRBD2. After removal of 6 bases from V and 3 bases from J, the junction contained 7 bases not matched to a gene. The CDR3 is 15 residues long. Per the germline V gene, CDR1 is MNHEY and CDR2 is SVGAGI.

This clonotype was seen many times. The rearrangement joins TRBV12-3 or TRBV12-4 to TRBJ2-5; TRBD2 matches at 13 bases. V was clipped by 5 bases and J by 4 bases; unmatched bases: 7. The CDR3 consists of 16 residues. The CDR3 region has the DNA TGTGCCAGCAGTACCGGACTAGCGGGGGTTTCAGAGACCCAGTACTTC. Its protein is CASSTGLAGVSETQYF.

In this sample, this clonotype turned up many times. In nucleotides, the CDR3 is TGTGCCAGCAGTTACCTAGGGACTCCCGGCACAGATACGCAGTATTTT. This translates into CASSYLGTPGTDTQYF. The gene calls are TRBV6-5 and TRBJ2-3, with D perhaps TRBD2 (6 bases). V lost 2 bases and J 1 base, leaving 13 bases between the germline ends. The CDR3 is 16 residues long. Germline loops: CDR1 MNHEY, CDR2 SVGAGI.

The chain combines TRBV12-3 or TRBV12-4 with TRBJ2-5, with D possibly TRBD2 on 6 matching bases. This CDR3 has 13 amino acids. Trimming removed 8 bases at V and 2 bases at J, with 12 bases between. CDR3 DNA sequence: TGTGCCAGCGCCCGGGACTTGCAAGAGACCCAGTACTTC. This sequence encodes CASARDLQETQYF.

There are many counts of this clonotype. The CDR3 reads CASSQDLRGGEQYF. CDR3 nucleotides: TGCGCCAGCAGCCAAGATCTGAGGGGAGGCGAGCAGTACTTC. The chain combines TRBV4-3 with TRBJ2-7; D perhaps matches TRBD2 (6 bases). Germline V gives CDR1 LGHNA, CDR2 YSLEER. CDR3 size: 14 residues. Trimming removed 0 bases from V and 6 bases from J, with 12 bases in between.

This clonotype was recorded at least ten times. This chain joins TRBV29-1 and TRBJ2-1; either TRBD1 or TRBD2 may fit D (6 bases each). V was clipped by 0 bases and J by 0 bases, with 12 bases between them. Germline V gives CDR1 SQVTM, CDR2 ANQGSEA. The CDR3 totals 16 residues. The CDR3 nucleotides read TGCAGCGTTGAAGATGGGGGGCCCCTCTCCTACAATGAGCAGTTCTTC. It is translated as CSVEDGGPLSYNEQFF.

In its sample, this clonotype was seen many times. The rearrangement links TRBV15 to TRBJ2-7; no clear D. Trimming took off 0 bases at V and 3 bases at J, with 6 bases between the two ends. The CDR3 is made up of 13 amino acids. The germline V gene has CDR1 LNHNV and CDR2 YYDKDF (reference sequence). The CDR3 DNA reads as TGTGCCACCAGCAGAGATCCTCTCTACGAGCAGTACTTC. Translating it yields CATSRDPLYEQYF.

Comment on this clonotype: One base away lies a much larger clone, so this may be a sequencing read error. The rearrangement links TRBV4-3 to TRBJ1-3; 11 bases agree with TRBD1. Germline CDR1 and CDR2: LGHNA and YSLEER. CDR3 size: 16 residues. With V trimmed by 0 bases and J by 4 bases, 2 bases remained unmatched. The CDR3 here is CASSQDGTGGGNTIYF. CDR3 DNA: TGCGCCAGCAGCCAAGATGGGACAGGGGGGGGAAACACCATATATTTT.

This clonotype has only a few counts. Here the CDR3 reads CASSPSGGALSNEQFF. CDR3 coding DNA: TGTGCCAGCTCACCTAGTGGGGGTGCGCTGTCCAATGAGCAGTTCTTC. V usage is TRBV18 and J usage is TRBJ2-1; perhaps D is TRBD1 or TRBD2 (5 bases each). CDR1 is KGHSH and CDR2 is LQKENI in the germline V gene. V lost 3 bases to trimming and J lost 6 bases, with 18 bases between them. The CDR3 runs 16 residues.

At least ten counts were recorded for this clonotype. The chain links TRBV15 to TRBJ2-5; no firm D call. V lost 3 bases and J lost 1, with 6 bases in between. This CDR3 is 13 amino acids long. The germline gives CDR1 LNHNV, CDR2 YYDKDF (reference sequence). The CDR3 bases are TGTGCCACCAGCAGGAACAGCCAAGAGACCCAGTACTTC. Its protein is CATSRNSQETQYF.